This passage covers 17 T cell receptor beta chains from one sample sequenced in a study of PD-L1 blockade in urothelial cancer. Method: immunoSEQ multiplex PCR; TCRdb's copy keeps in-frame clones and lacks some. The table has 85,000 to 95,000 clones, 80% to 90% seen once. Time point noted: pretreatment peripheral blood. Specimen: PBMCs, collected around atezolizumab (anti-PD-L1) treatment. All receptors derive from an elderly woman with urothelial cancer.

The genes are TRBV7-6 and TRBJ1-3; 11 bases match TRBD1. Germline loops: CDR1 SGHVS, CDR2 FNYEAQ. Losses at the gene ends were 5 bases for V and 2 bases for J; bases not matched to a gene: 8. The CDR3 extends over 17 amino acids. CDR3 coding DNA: TGTGCCAGCAGCCCTCGGACAGGGGGCCGGACTGGAAACACCATATATTTT. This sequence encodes CASSPRTGGRTGNTIYF.

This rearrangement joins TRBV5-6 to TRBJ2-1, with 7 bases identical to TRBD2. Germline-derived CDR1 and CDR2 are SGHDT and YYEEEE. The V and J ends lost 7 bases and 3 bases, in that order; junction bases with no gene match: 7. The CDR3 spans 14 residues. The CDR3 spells CASSPRDYYNEQFF. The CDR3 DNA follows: TGTGCCAGCTCCCCCCGGGACTACTACAATGAGCAGTTCTTC.

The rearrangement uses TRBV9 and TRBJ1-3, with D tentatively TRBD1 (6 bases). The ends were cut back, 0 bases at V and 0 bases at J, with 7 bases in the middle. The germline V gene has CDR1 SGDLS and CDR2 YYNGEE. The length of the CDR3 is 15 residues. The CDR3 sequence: CASSVDRDSGNTIYF. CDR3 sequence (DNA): TGTGCCAGCAGCGTAGACAGGGACTCTGGAAACACCATATATTTT.

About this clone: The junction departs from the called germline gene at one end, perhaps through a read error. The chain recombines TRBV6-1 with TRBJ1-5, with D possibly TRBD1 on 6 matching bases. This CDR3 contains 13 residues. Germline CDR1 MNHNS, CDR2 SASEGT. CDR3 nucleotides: TGTGCCAGCAGTGAATGGGGGGGGCCCCCCCCGGATTTT. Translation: CASSEWGGPPPDF.

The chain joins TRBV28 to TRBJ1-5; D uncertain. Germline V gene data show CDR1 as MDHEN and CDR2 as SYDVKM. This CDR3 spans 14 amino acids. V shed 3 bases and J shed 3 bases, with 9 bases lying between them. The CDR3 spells CASSFGLTNQPQHF. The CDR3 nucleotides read TGTGCCAGCAGTTTCGGACTGACCAATCAGCCCCAGCATTTT. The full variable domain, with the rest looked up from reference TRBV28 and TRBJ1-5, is DVKVTQSSRYLVKRTGEKVFLECVQDMDHENMFWYRQDPGLGLRLIYFSYDVKMKEKGDIPEGYSVSREKKERFSLILESASTNQTSMYLCASSFGLTNQPQHFGDGTRLSIL.

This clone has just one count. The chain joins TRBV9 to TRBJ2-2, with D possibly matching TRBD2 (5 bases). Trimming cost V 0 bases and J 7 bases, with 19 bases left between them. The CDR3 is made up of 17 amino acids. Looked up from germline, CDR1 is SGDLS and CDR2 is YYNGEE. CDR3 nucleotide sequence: TGTGCCAGCAGCGTAGAGTCCCTAGCTAGGACCGGCGGGGAGCTGTTTTTT. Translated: CASSVESLARTGGELFF.

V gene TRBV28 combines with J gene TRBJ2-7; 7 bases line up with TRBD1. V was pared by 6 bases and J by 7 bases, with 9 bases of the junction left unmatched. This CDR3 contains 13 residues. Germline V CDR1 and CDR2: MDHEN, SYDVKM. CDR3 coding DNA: TGTGCCAGCAGATCGACAGGGCGTTGGGAGCAGTACTTC. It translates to CASRSTGRWEQYF.

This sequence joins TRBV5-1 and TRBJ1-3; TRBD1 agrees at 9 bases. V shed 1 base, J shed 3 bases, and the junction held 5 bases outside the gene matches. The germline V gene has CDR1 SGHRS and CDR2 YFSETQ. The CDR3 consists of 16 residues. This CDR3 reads CASSLRGTGRGNTIYF. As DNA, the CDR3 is TGCGCCAGCAGCTTGCGTGGGACAGGGCGTGGAAACACCATATATTTT. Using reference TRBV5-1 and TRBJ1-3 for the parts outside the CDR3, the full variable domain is KAGVTQTPRYLIKTRGQQVTLSCSPISGHRSVSWYQQTPGQGLQFLFEYFSETQRNKGNFPGRFSGRQFSNSRSEMNVSTLELGDSALYLCASSLRGTGRGNTIYFGEGSWLTVV.

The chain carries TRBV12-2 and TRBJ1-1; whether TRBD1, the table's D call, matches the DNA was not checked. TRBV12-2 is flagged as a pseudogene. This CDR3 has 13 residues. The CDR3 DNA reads TGTGCAAGTCGCCGGACAGACACGGTTGAAGCTTTCTTT. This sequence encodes CASRRTDTVEAFF.

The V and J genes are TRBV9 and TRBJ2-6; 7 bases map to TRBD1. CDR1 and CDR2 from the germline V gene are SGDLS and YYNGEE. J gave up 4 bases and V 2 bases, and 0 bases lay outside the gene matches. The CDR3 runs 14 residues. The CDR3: CASSVRGGANVLTF. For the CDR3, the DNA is TGTGCCAGCAGCGTCAGGGGGGGGGCCAACGTCCTGACTTTC.

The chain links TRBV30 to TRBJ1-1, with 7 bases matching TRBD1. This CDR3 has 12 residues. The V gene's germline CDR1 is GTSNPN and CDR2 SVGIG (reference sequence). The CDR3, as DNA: TGTGTCAGTCAGGGGGTGAACACTGAAGCTTTCTTT. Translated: CVSQGVNTEAFF.

The CDR3 loop reads CAWSRETGWEAFF. CDR3 nucleotides: TGTGCCTGGAGTCGTGAGACAGGATGGGAAGCTTTCTTT. This rearrangement joins TRBV30 to TRBJ1-1; tentative D call: TRBD1 (6 bases). Trimming took off 2 bases at V and 8 bases at J, with 15 bases between the two ends. CDR1 and CDR2 from the germline V gene are GTSNPN and SVGIG (reference sequence). CDR3 length: 13 residues.

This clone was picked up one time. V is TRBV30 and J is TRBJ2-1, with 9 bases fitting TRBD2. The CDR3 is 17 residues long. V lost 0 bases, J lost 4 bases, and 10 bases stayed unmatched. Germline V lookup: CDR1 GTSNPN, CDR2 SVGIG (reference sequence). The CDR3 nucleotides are TGTGCCTGGAGTGTACGGGCGAGCGGGAGGAAATACAATGAGCAGTTCTTC. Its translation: CAWSVRASGRKYNEQFF.

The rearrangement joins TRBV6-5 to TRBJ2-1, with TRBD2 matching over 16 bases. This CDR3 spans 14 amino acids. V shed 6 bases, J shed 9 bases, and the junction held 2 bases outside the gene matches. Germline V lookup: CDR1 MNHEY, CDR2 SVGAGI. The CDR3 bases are TGTGCCAGCAGGGGGACTAGCGGGAGGGGTGAGCAGTTCTTC. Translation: CASRGTSGRGEQFF.

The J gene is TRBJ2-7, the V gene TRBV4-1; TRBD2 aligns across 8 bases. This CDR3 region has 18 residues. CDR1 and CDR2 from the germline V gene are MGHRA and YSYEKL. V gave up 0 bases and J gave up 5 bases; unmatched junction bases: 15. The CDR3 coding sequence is TGCGCCAGCAGCCAAGAGCCCGGGACTAGTGGGAGATATAACGAGCAGTACTTC. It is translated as CASSQEPGTSGRYNEQYF.

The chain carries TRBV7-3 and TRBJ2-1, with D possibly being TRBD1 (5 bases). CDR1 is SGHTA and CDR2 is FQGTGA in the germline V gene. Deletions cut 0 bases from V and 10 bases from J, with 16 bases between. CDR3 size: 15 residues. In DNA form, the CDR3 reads TGTGCCAGCAGCTTAACCAGGGCCAACTATTTAGAGCAGTTCTTC. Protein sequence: CASSLTRANYLEQFF.

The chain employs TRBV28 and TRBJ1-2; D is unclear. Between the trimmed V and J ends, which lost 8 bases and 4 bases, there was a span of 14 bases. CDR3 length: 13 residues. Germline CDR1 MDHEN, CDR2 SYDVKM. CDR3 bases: TGTGCCAGCGGAGAGGCGGCCATCTATGGCTACACCTTC. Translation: CASGEAAIYGYTF.